A selection of T cell receptor beta chains follows, all from one sample in a study of shared clonotypes between healthy human individuals. Only in-frame clones appear in the TCRdb table, and some are missing; sequencing was by immunoSEQ multiplex PCR. The sample records hundreds of thousands of clones, 90% to 97% being singletons. Sequencing input: naive CD8+ T cells sorted from blood. The receptors shown here come from a woman aged 25 to 39 in good health. CDR3s include the opening cysteine and the closing phenylalanine or tryptophan. The D gene is left open where the match is weak. The listing skips clone size in some rows; elsewhere it reads once, few, many or a size class.

size	V	D	J	CDR3	DNA
.	TRBV27	.	TRBJ2-7	CASSPGTASYEQYF	TGTGCCAGCAGTCCAGGGACGGCAAGCTACGAGCAGTACTTC
.	TRBV28	TRBD1	TRBJ1-5	CASSAPSGGGNQPQHF	TGTGCCAGCAGTGCCCCATCAGGGGGGGGCAATCAGCCCCAGCATTTT
.	TRBV19	TRBD2	TRBJ2-2	CASSTSGNTGELFF	TGTGCCAGTAGTACTAGCGGGAACACCGGGGAGCTGTTTTTT
.	TRBV5-6	.	TRBJ1-2	CASSLQGFGYTF	TGTGCCAGCAGTCTCCAGGGGTTCGGCTACACCTTC
.	TRBV27	.	TRBJ1-5	CASSLIPGSQPQHF	TGTGCCAGCAGTTTAATTCCGGGGAGTCAGCCCCAGCATTTT
.	TRBV19	TRBD1	TRBJ2-7	CASSTTGQGKASYEQYF	TGTGCCAGTAGTACCACGGGACAGGGCAAAGCTTCCTACGAGCAGTACTTC
.	TRBV7-9	TRBD2	TRBJ2-3	CASTLPGLAGTDTQYF	TGTGCCAGCACCCTACCCGGACTAGCGGGGACAGATACGCAGTATTTT
.	TRBV30	.	TRBJ1-2	CAWSVEDWRGYTF	TGTGCCTGGAGTGTAGAAGACTGGCGGGGCTACACCTTC
once	TRBV18	TRBD2	TRBJ2-5	CASSPGRTESGLAQETQYF	TGTGCCAGCTCCCCTGGAAGGACAGAGTCGGGACTAGCACAAGAGACCCAGTACTTC
.	TRBV2	TRBD1	TRBJ2-7	CASSEAGQESYEQYF	TGTGCCAGCAGTGAAGCTGGACAGGAATCCTACGAGCAGTACTTC
.	TRBV5-8	.	TRBJ2-7	CASSPTIGGLTYEQYF	TGTGCCAGCAGCCCAACGATCGGCGGGTTGACCTACGAGCAGTACTTC
.	TRBV7-9	.	TRBJ1-4	CASSDGRATNEKLFF	TGTGCCAGCAGCGATGGGAGAGCAACTAATGAAAAACTGTTTTTT
.	TRBV7-6	.	TRBJ1-2	CASSLLGGDGYTF	TGTGCCAGCAGCTTATTGGGGGGCGATGGCTACACCTTC
.	TRBV27	.	TRBJ2-7	CASSLKVEGYEQYF	TGTGCCAGCAGTTTAAAGGTGGAGGGTTACGAGCAGTACTTC
.	TRBV25-1	.	TRBJ2-7	CASSSMSYEQYF	TGTGCCAGCAGTTCCATGTCCTACGAGCAGTACTTC
.	TRBV2	TRBD1	TRBJ1-5	CASSEADRLYSNQPQHF	TGTGCCAGCAGTGAGGCGGACAGGCTTTATAGCAATCAGCCCCAGCATTTT
.	TRBV6-1	.	TRBJ2-7	CASSLRRDGFYEQYF	TGTGCCAGCAGTTTGAGACGAGACGGTTTCTACGAGCAGTACTTC
.	TRBV28	TRBD2	TRBJ2-7	CASSIGLAGLYEQYF	TGTGCCAGCAGTATTGGACTAGCGGGACTCTACGAGCAGTACTTC
.	TRBV7-9	.	TRBJ2-1	CASITEGPVNEQFF	TGTGCCAGCATCACAGAGGGCCCCGTTAATGAGCAGTTCTTC
.	TRBV2	.	TRBJ2-5	CASSETQYF	TGTGCCAGCTCAGAGACCCAGTACTTC
.	TRBV9	.	TRBJ2-2	CASSPGGRSTGELFF	TGTGCCAGCAGCCCCGGGGGGCGGAGTACCGGGGAGCTGTTTTTT
.	TRBV5-1	.	TRBJ2-2	CASSFKAGELFF	TGCGCCAGCAGCTTTAAGGCCGGGGAGCTGTTTTTT
.	TRBV6-4	.	TRBJ1-3	CASSGGSSGNTIYF	TGTGCCAGCAGTGGAGGCTCCTCTGGAAACACCATATATTTT
.	TRBV27	TRBD2	TRBJ2-3	CASSFSGTTDTQYF	TGTGCCAGCAGTTTTAGCGGGACCACAGATACGCAGTATTTT
.	TRBV6-5	.	TRBJ2-3	CASSPGTVTDTQYF	TGTGCCAGCAGTCCAGGGACGGTGACAGATACGCAGTATTTT
.	TRBV14	TRBD2	TRBJ2-1	CASSQDRTSGIYNEQFF	TGTGCCAGCAGCCAAGATCGGACTAGCGGGATATACAATGAGCAGTTCTTC